This entry concerns a single T cell receptor beta chain. In the original analysis: Reference gene primers were amplified, and this amplification served to estimate nucleated cell counts. Assay: immunoSEQ multiplex PCR; the TCRdb copy retains only in-frame clones and omits some. That table gives V, J and clone size, and the DNA gave D and trimming. The sample records about 82,000 clones, roughly 70% being singletons. The CDR3 is made up of 13 amino acids. Per germline, CDR1 SGHTA and CDR2 FQGNSA. The junction had 3 bases not matched to a gene; V was cut back by 4 bases and J by 5 bases. The sample belongs to a study of blood T cell repertoires in COVID-19. Overall study: The United States, Italy and Spain provided the acute and convalescent COVID-19 samples.

The sequence was collected from a human donor with acute or convalescent COVID-19. The donor label of this sample is uncertain. V usage is TRBV7-2 and J usage is TRBJ1-1, with TRBD1 matching 8 bases. Sequencing was performed on peripheral blood. The CDR3 DNA sequence: TGTGCCAGCAGCTCTCAGGGGGCAACTGAAGCTTTCTTT. Encoded protein: CASSSQGATEAFF.